This T cell receptor beta chain was captured by sequencing in a study of blood T cell repertoires in COVID-19. The method was immunoSEQ multiplex PCR; TCRdb's version includes in-frame clones alone and lacks a portion of them. The table has roughly 160,000 clones, around nine tenths seen once. The sample taken for sequencing was peripheral blood. This receptor was identified in a woman in her 70s with COVID-19, enrolled during active disease.

CDR3 loop: CASSPRQGDYGYTF. The CDR3 DNA reads TGTGCCAGCTCACCTCGACAGGGGGACTATGGCTACACCTTC. The V and J genes are TRBV18 and TRBJ1-2; TRBD1 agrees at 9 bases. Germline-derived CDR1 and CDR2 are KGHSH and LQKENI. The CDR3 has 14 residues. J gave up 3 bases and V 3 bases, and 2 bases lay outside the gene matches.